The 15 T cell receptor beta chains reported below all come from one sample, sequenced in a study of T cell responses to AZD1222 COVID-19 vaccine. The protocol was immunoSEQ multiplex PCR, while the TCRdb copy is restricted to in-frame clones and leaves out a portion. The data hold under 150,000 clones, with more than 85% observed a single time. The source was peripheral blood, collected on day 0 of AZD1222 vaccination. All receptors come from an adult in good health.

Here the CDR3 reads CAIMSPNSGNTIYF. CDR3 sequence (DNA): TGTGCCATCATGTCCCCGAACTCTGGAAACACCATATATTTT. The chain links TRBV10-3 to TRBJ1-3; D remains unclear. With 7 bases removed from V and 0 bases from J, the gap between germline ends came to 10 bases. The germline V gene encodes CDR1 ENHRY and CDR2 SYGVKD. This CDR3 has 14 residues.

In DNA form, the CDR3 reads TGTGCCAGCAGTGAAAAGTGGGCATGGGATACGCAGTATTTT. This codes for CASSEKWAWDTQYF. The chain couples TRBV6-1 to TRBJ2-3, with D hard to call. V was trimmed by 2 bases and J by 6 bases, leaving 12 bases between them. This CDR3 contains 14 residues. The germline V gene has CDR1 MNHNS and CDR2 SASEGT.

With respect to this clone: The sample has other DNA sequences that encode this CDR3 too. The chain recombines TRBV18 with TRBJ1-5; TRBD1 matches 9 bases. Germline assignment: CDR1 KGHSH and CDR2 LQKENI. V was clipped by 6 bases and J by 4 bases; unmatched bases: 4. CDR3 length: 14 amino acids. The CDR3 region has the DNA TGTGCCAGCTCGCTTGACAGGGGGAATCAGCCCCAGCATTTT. Protein: CASSLDRGNQPQHF. The entire variable domain, with the rest obtained from reference TRBV18 and TRBJ1-5, is as follows: NAGVMQNPRHLVRRRGQEARLRCSPMKGHSHVYWYRQLPEEGLKFMVYLQKENIIDESGMPKERFSAEFPKEGPSILRIQQVVRGDSAAYFCASSLDRGNQPQHFGDGTRLSIL.

The chain is built from TRBV5-4 and TRBJ2-1; 9 nucleotides match TRBD1. Unmatched junction bases numbered 10, after V lost 4 bases and J lost 5 bases. This CDR3 contains 16 residues. Germline V lookup: CDR1 SGHNT, CDR2 YYREEE (reference sequence). The CDR3 DNA is TGTGCCAGCAGCGGGATAGACAGGGGGGCCCACAATGAGCAGTTCTTC. Amino acid sequence: CASSGIDRGAHNEQFF.

V usage is TRBV30 and J usage is TRBJ1-5, with a possible D match to TRBD1 (6 bases). Germline-derived CDR1 and CDR2 are GTSNPN and SVGIG (reference sequence). The CDR3 is 17 amino acids. Trimming pared 0 bases from V and 2 bases from J, leaving 17 bases between. For the CDR3, the DNA is TGTGCCTGGAGTGTAAAGAAAGGGGGTATGGGCAATCAGCCCCAGCATTTT. This gives the protein CAWSVKKGGMGNQPQHF.

V and J are TRBV15 and TRBJ2-1; TRBD1 is a possible D gene (6 bases). CDR1 and CDR2 (germline): LNHNV, YYDKDF (reference sequence). V lost 0 bases and J 5 bases, leaving 11 bases between the germline ends. The CDR3 is 15 amino acids. DNA of the CDR3: TGTGCCACCAGCAGAGATATAGGGGGTCACAATGAGCAGTTCTTC. Its translation: CATSRDIGGHNEQFF.

This chain links TRBV21-1 with TRBJ1-4; no check of the table's D call, TRBD1, against the DNA was made. TRBV21-1 is shown as a pseudogene. The CDR3 length is 24 residues. This CDR3 reads CASSKSGPDRQMKNCFGTRGKLFF. In DNA form, the CDR3 reads TGTGCCAGCAGCAAAAGTGGTCCGGACAGACAAATGAAAAACTGTTTTGGGACCCGAGGGAAACTGTTTTTT.

The gene calls are TRBV7-6 and TRBJ2-1; D unclear. CDR1 SGHVS and CDR2 FNYEAQ come from the germline V gene. V lost 5 bases, J lost 1 base, and 9 bases lay in between. The CDR3 totals 14 residues. The CDR3 DNA is TGTGCCAGCAGCCCATTCCGGTCCTACAATGAGCAGTTCTTC. It is translated as CASSPFRSYNEQFF. Supplemented by reference TRBV7-6 and TRBJ2-1, the full variable domain reads GAGVSQSPRYKVTKRGQDVALRCDPISGHVSLYWYRQALGQGPEFLTYFNYEAQQDKSGLPNDRFSAERPEGSISTLTIQRTEQRDSAMYRCASSPFRSYNEQFFGPGTRLTVL.

The chain couples TRBV5-1 to TRBJ2-1; D is perhaps TRBD1 or TRBD2 (5 bases each). CDR1 is SGHRS and CDR2 is YFSETQ in the germline V gene. The CDR3 extends over 12 amino acids. V gave up 0 bases and J gave up 14 bases, with 12 bases separating them. The CDR3 region is CASSLAGAGEFF. The CDR3 nucleotides are TGCGCCAGCAGCTTGGCCGGGGCAGGCGAGTTCTTC.

The gene calls are TRBV7-6 and TRBJ2-2, with TRBD2 as a possible D gene (5 bases). CDR1 is SGHVS, CDR2 FNYEAQ, per germline. V lost 1 base and J lost 5, with 11 bases in between. There are 15 residues in the CDR3. CDR3: CASSLGFRGTGELFF. The DNA for the CDR3 is TGTGCCAGCAGCTTAGGCTTCCGGGGAACCGGGGAGCTGTTTTTT. Variable domain in full (rest from reference TRBV7-6 and TRBJ2-2): GAGVSQSPRYKVTKRGQDVALRCDPISGHVSLYWYRQALGQGPEFLTYFNYEAQQDKSGLPNDRFSAERPEGSISTLTIQRTEQRDSAMYRCASSLGFRGTGELFFGEGSRLTVL.

Only one count was recorded for this clone. J is TRBJ2-7 and V is TRBV2, with 10 bases matching TRBD1. The CDR3 sequence is 15 residues long. V was pared by 6 bases and J by 5 bases, with 10 bases of the junction left unmatched. Germline lookup yields CDR1 SNHLY and CDR2 FYNNEI. The CDR3 protein is CASRAWDRGQDEQYF. For the CDR3, the DNA is TGTGCCAGCAGGGCATGGGACAGGGGCCAAGACGAGCAGTACTTC.

The chain's CDR3 is CACTYGDRLLVNTEAFF. The CDR3 DNA follows: TGTGCCTGCACCTATGGGGACAGGCTTCTTGTGAACACTGAAGCTTTCTTT. The chain recombines TRBV2 with TRBJ1-1, with TRBD1 identical over 8 bases. Losses at the gene ends were 11 bases for V and 0 bases for J; bases not matched to a gene: 17. Per germline, CDR1 SNHLY and CDR2 FYNNEI. The CDR3 is 17 amino acids. The whole variable domain, remainder taken from reference TRBV2 and TRBJ1-1, is EPEVTQTPSHQVTQMGQEVILRCVPISNHLYFYWYRQILGQKVEFLVSFYNNEISEKSEIFDDQFSVERPDGSNFTLKIRSTKLEDSAMYFCACTYGDRLLVNTEAFFGQGTRLTVV.

In DNA, the CDR3 is TGTGCCAGCTCACTACAGGGGACGGACTATGGCTACACCTTC. This gives the protein CASSLQGTDYGYTF. The chain is built from TRBV18 and TRBJ1-2, with TRBD1 matching 7 bases. The J segment lost 3 bases and the V segment lost 4 bases, leaving 5 bases of the junction unmatched. The CDR3 loop spans 14 amino acids. CDR1 and CDR2 (germline): KGHSH, LQKENI.

CDR3 DNA: TGTGCCAGCAGCTTCACAGGGGGCGCGGGAGGGGCCAACGTCCTGACTTTC. It encodes CASSFTGGAGGANVLTF. The V gene is TRBV7-2, the J gene TRBJ2-6; 9 bases map to TRBD1. CDR1 is SGHTA and CDR2 is FQGNSA in the germline V gene. This CDR3 is 17 amino acids long. J was trimmed by 4 bases and V by 3 bases; bases with no gene match: 7.

The table lists this clone with a count of one. The rearrangement links TRBV30 to TRBJ2-5; possible D gene TRBD1, 6 bases. Germline V lookup: CDR1 GTSNPN, CDR2 SVGIG (reference sequence). This CDR3 region has 12 residues. V was shortened by 8 bases and J by 5 bases, with 15 bases between the two germline ends. The DNA of the CDR3 is TGTGCCGGGGACAACCTCAGGGAGACCCAGTACTTC. Amino acids: CAGDNLRETQYF.